This TCR beta chain was captured by sequencing in a study of shared clonotypes between healthy human individuals. Germline CDR1 and CDR2: SGHRS and YFSETQ. The CDR3 extends over 13 amino acids. V lost 2 bases, J lost 4 bases, and 9 bases lay in between. Repertoires were generated with immunoSEQ multiplex PCR, while TCRdb's copy carries only in-frame clones and drops some. The sample carries approximately 2.1 million clones, more than 80% recorded once. All donors qualified as healthy HIV-negative adults and had experienced no recent acute infections or vaccinations. This TCR was recovered from a man between 18 and 35 years old in good health. Some clones in this sample may be carry-over from other donors' samples. The specimen sequenced was naive CD4+ T cells from PBMCs. Subset indicated: CD45RA+ positively selected. This chain joins TRBV5-1 and TRBJ1-1; no clear D. CDR3: CASSFTDITEAFF. The CDR3 bases are TGCGCCAGCAGCTTTACAGACATCACTGAAGCTTTCTTT.